The 5 T cell receptor beta chains listed next were all sequenced from one sample in a study of OX40 agonist ivuxolimab in advanced cancers. Clones were read by immunoSEQ multiplex PCR, and TCRdb kept only the in-frame ones, dropping some. The sample includes some 130,000 clones, approximately 90% seen only once; the top ten take 0.55%. Material: CD4+ or CD8+ T cells sorted from blood, obtained in a trial of the OX40 agonist ivuxolimab. All receptors derive from an adult with an advanced solid tumor such as melanoma, head and neck, liver or kidney cancer.

The V gene is TRBV5-1, the J gene TRBJ1-4; 9 nucleotides agree with TRBD1. Germline V gives CDR1 SGHRS, CDR2 YFSETQ. With V trimmed by 4 bases and J by 7 bases, 5 bases remained unmatched. The CDR3 is made up of 14 amino acids. CDR3 in amino acids: CASSLGTGSEKLFF. The CDR3 DNA sequence: TGCGCCAGCAGCCTGGGGACAGGGAGTGAAAAACTGTTTTTT.

This rearrangement joins TRBV4-3 to TRBJ1-2; no definite D call. From germline, CDR1 is LGHNA and CDR2 YSLEER. The CDR3 consists of 16 residues. Trimming cost V 0 bases and J 4 bases, with 15 bases left between them. CDR3 loop: CASSQDKSPGSYGYTF. Written as DNA, the CDR3 is TGCGCCAGCAGCCAAGATAAATCCCCGGGGAGCTATGGCTACACCTTC.

This chain uses TRBV21-1 with TRBJ2-3; the table's D call, TRBD2, has no DNA check behind it. TRBV21-1 is a recognized pseudogene. There are 22 residues in the CDR3. CDR3 amino acids: CASSKGWESSGGPRTSTDTQYF. DNA for the CDR3: TGTGCCAGCAGCAAAGGTTGGGAATCTAGCGGGGGGCCTCGAACAAGCACAGATACGCAGTATTTT.

This chain joins TRBV7-9 and TRBJ1-1; 9 bases are shared with TRBD1. The germline V gene encodes CDR1 SEHNR and CDR2 FQNEAQ (reference sequence). The ends lost 3 bases at V and 6 bases at J; junction bases unmatched: 5. The CDR3 covers 14 residues. The DNA for the CDR3 is TGTGCCAGCAGCTTGGACGGGGACAGGGCTGAAGCTTTCTTT. Residues: CASSLDGDRAEAFF.

This rearrangement joins TRBV6-1 to TRBJ1-2, with 8 bases aligning to TRBD1. The trim removed 7 bases at V and 2 bases at J, leaving 6 bases unmatched. The germline gives CDR1 MNHNS, CDR2 SASEGT. The CDR3 is 14 residues long. The CDR3 DNA is TGTGCCAGCATTATAGGACAGGGAAACTATGGCTACACCTTC. Its translation is CASIIGQGNYGYTF.